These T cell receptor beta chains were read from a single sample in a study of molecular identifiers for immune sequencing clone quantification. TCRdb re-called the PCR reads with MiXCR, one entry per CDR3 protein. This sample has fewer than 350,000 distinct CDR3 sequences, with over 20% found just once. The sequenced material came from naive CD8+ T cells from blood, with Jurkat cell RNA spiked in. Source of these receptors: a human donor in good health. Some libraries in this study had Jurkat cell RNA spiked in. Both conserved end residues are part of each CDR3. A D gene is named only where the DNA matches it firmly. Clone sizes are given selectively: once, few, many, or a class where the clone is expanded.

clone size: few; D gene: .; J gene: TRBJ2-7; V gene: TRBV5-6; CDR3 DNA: TGTGCCAGCAGCTTGGCTAACGAGCAGTACTTC; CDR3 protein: CASSLANEQYF
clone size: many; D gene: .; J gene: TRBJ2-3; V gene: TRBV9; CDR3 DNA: TGTGCCAGCAGCGGCAGGGACTATACGCAGTATTTT; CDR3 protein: CASSGRDYTQYF
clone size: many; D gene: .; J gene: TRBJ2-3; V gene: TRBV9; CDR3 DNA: TGTGCCAGCAGCATGGACAGTGTATTCGAGACAGATACGCAGTATTTT; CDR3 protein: CASSMDSVFETDTQYF
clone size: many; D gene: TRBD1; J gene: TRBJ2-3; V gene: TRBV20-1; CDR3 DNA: TGCAGTGCTAGAGAGGCGTACCGGGACAGGGTCACAGATACGCAGTATTTT; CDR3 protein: CSAREAYRDRVTDTQYF
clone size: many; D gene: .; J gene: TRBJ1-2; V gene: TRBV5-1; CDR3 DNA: TGCGCCAGCAGCAAGTATTCCGATACAGGGAGATATGGCTACACCTTC; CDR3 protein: CASSKYSDTGRYGYTF
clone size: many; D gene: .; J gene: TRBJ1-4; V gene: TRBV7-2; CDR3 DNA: TGTGCCAGCAGCCAAGTGACAGTAAATGAAAAACTGTTTTTT; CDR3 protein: CASSQVTVNEKLFF
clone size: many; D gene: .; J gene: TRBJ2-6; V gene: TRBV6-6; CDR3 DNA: TGTGCCAGCAGTTACGCGTATGCGACTTCTGGGGCCAACGTCCTGACTTTC; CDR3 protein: CASSYAYATSGANVLTF
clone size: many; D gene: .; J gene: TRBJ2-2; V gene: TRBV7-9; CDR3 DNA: TGTGCCAGCAGCCCTCGGGGGTCGAACACCGGGGAGCTGTTTTTT; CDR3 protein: CASSPRGSNTGELFF
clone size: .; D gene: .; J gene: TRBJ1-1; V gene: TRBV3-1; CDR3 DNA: TGTGCCAGCAGCCAAGCTGGACAGCTTGAAGCTTTCTTT; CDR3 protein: CASSQAGQLEAFF
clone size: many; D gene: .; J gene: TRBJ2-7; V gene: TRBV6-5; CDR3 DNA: TGTGCCAGCAGTTACGTGATGTCCTCTCCCTACGAGCAGTACTTC; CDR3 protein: CASSYVMSSPYEQYF
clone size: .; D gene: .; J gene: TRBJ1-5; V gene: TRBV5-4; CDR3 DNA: TGTGCCAGCAGCTTGCGTCAGGGAGCCCAGCCCCAGCATTTT; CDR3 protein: CASSLRQGAQPQHF
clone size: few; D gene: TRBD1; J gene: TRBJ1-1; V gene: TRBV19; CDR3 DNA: TGTGCCAGTAGTATGAAGGGGGCGAACACTGAAGCTTTCTTT; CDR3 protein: CASSMKGANTEAFF
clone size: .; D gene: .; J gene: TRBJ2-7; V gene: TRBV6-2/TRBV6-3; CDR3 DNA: TGTGCCAGCAGTTTACAGCTCCCCATCACCTACGAGCAGTACTTC; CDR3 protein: CASSLQLPITYEQYF
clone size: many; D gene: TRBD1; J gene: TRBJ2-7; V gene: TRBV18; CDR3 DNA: TGTGCCAGCTCACCACGGACAGGGGTCTACGAGCAGTACTTC; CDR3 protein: CASSPRTGVYEQYF
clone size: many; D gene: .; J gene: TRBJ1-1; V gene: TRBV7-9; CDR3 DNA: TGTGCCAGCAGCCCCCCCCGGGAGTTTTTTGCTGAAGCTTTCTTT; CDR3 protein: CASSPPREFFAEAFF
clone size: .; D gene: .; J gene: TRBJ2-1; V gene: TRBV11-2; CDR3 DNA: TGTGCCAGCAGCTCCCATACCAGGGGCCTGGGGAATGAGCAGTTCTTC; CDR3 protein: CASSSHTRGLGNEQFF
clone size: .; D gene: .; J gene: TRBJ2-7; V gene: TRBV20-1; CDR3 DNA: TGCAGTGCTAGAGATCGAGGGGATCTCTACGAGCAGTACTTC; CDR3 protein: CSARDRGDLYEQYF
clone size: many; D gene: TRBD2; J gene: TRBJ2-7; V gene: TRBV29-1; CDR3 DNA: TGCAGCGTTGAAGATCAAGCGGGAGACGAGCAGTACTTC; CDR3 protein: CSVEDQAGDEQYF
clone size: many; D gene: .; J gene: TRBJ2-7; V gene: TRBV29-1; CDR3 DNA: TGCAGCGTTGAGGAGGGGACCTACGAGCAGTACTTC; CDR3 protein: CSVEEGTYEQYF